Presented here are 20 T cell receptor beta chains from one specimen sequenced in a study of CXCR3-negative and CXCR3-positive naive CD8 T cells (dated by TCRdb to between 2017 and 2020). The run used a NextSeq 550. The Human TCR Profiling Kit (MiLaboratory) was used to prepare UMI-labeled 5' RACE TRB cDNA libraries. Based on TCRdb reprocessing of the reads, there is one entry per CDR3 protein sequence, and DNA is missing. This specimen's table enumerates about 48,000 distinct CDR3 sequences. The ten largest clonotypes hold 15% of the sample. The specimen sequenced was memory CD8+ T cells from blood. The label giving this sample's cell subset or site can be read as: conventional CD8+ memory T cells (TMEM), sorted as controls. These receptors were obtained from a human donor in good health. Some clones in this sample may be carry-over from other donors' samples.

The chain is built from TRBV4-1 and TRBJ2-7; no DNA is available, so the TRBD2 call from TCRdb remains unchecked. The CDR3 has 19 residues. Germline V gives CDR1 MGHRA, CDR2 YSYEKL. CDR3 region: CASSQAIGTSGRGRGEQYF.

V gene TRBV29-1 combines with J gene TRBJ1-2. CDR3 size: 13 residues. Germline V gene lookup returns CDR1 SQVTM and CDR2 ANQGSEA. The CDR3: CSVVFEVIYGYTF. The full variable domain, its missing parts supplied by reference TRBV29-1 and TRBJ1-2, is SAVISQKPSRDICQRGTSLTIQCQVDSQVTMMFWYRQQPGQSLTLIATANQGSEATYESGFVIDKFPISRPNLTFSTLTVSNMSPEDSSIYLCSVVFEVIYGYTFGSGTRLTVV.

The rearrangement links TRBV4-3 to TRBJ2-5; TCRdb reports TRBD1, a call that lacks DNA to check it against. The germline gives CDR1 LGHNA, CDR2 YSLEER. CDR3 length: 17 residues. The CDR3 protein is CASSLKPGQGYRETQYF.

V and J are TRBV7-3 and TRBJ2-3; no DNA is available, so the TRBD1 call from TCRdb remains unchecked. CDR3 size: 15 residues. Germline CDR1 and CDR2: SGHTA and FQGTGA. The CDR3 reads CASSPGTQSTDTQYF.

This chain links TRBV4-1 with TRBJ2-3; TCRdb reports TRBD2, a call that lacks DNA to check it against. This CDR3 has 16 residues. Germline CDR1 and CDR2: MGHRA and YSYEKL. The CDR3 is CASSQEAERYTDTQYF.

The chain carries TRBV3-1 and TRBJ2-1; as DNA is missing, the TRBD2 call by TCRdb cannot be tested. Germline V gene sequence: CDR1 LGHDT, CDR2 YNNKEL (reference sequence). The CDR3 has 15 residues. The CDR3 region is CASSKLAGSYNEQFF.

The chain combines TRBV28 with TRBJ2-1; TCRdb lists TRBD1, though no DNA is available to test this call. CDR3 length: 12 amino acids. CDR1 is MDHEN, CDR2 SYDVKM, per germline. The chain's CDR3 is CASSGAYGEQFF. The full variable domain, in which reference TRBV28 and TRBJ2-1 provide the parts outside the CDR3, is DVKVTQSSRYLVKRTGEKVFLECVQDMDHENMFWYRQDPGLGLRLIYFSYDVKMKEKGDIPEGYSVSREKKERFSLILESASTNQTSMYLCASSGAYGEQFFGPGTRLTVL.

This chain links TRBV4-1 with TRBJ2-3; TCRdb gives TRBD2 as the D gene, but with no DNA this cannot be confirmed. Germline CDR1 reads MGHRA; CDR2 reads YSYEKL. The CDR3 consists of 15 residues. The CDR3 loop reads CASSQYGLSTDTQYF.

The chain combines TRBV4-3 with TRBJ2-7; TCRdb's D gene call, TRBD2, goes unchecked for lack of DNA. Germline CDR1 LGHNA, CDR2 YSLEER. The CDR3 length is 14 residues. The CDR3 here is CASSQEGGPYEQYF.

CDR3 region: CASSQPPRGATGNEQFF. V usage is TRBV23-1 and J usage is TRBJ2-1; the TCRdb call, TRBD2, lacks DNA for checking. TRBV23-1 is annotated as an ORF whose role is uncertain. The CDR3 is made up of 17 amino acids.

The rearrangement joins TRBV29-1 to TRBJ2-1; TCRdb's D call of TRBD2 is untestable without DNA. The CDR3 has 14 amino acids. Germline CDR1 reads SQVTM; CDR2 reads ANQGSEA. The CDR3 sequence: CSVDGWRESNEQFF.

The chain links TRBV20-1 to TRBJ2-5; as DNA is missing, the TRBD2 call by TCRdb cannot be tested. In germline, CDR1 is DFQATT, CDR2 SNEGSKA (reference sequence). The CDR3 totals 15 residues. The CDR3 is CSARASELDLETQYF.

The chain combines TRBV28 with TRBJ2-3; as DNA is missing, the TRBD1 call by TCRdb cannot be tested. Germline V gene sequence: CDR1 MDHEN, CDR2 SYDVKM. This CDR3 spans 19 amino acids. CDR3 protein: CASSPQKLGQGWNTDTQYF.

V usage is TRBV7-3 and J usage is TRBJ2-3; TCRdb's D call, TRBD2, is unchecked because there is no DNA. The CDR3 has 17 amino acids. The V gene's germline CDR1 is SGHTA and CDR2 FQGTGA. The CDR3 protein is CASATGLGPPGTDTQYF.

This chain uses TRBV29-1 with TRBJ2-7; with no DNA, the TCRdb D assignment of TRBD1 cannot be verified. CDR1 and CDR2 from the germline V gene are SQVTM and ANQGSEA. This CDR3 is 16 amino acids long. The CDR3 loop is CSVADLEGRNSYEQYF.

The J gene is TRBJ2-7, the V gene TRBV6-5; the D call from TCRdb, TRBD1, cannot be confirmed without DNA. The CDR3 runs to 14 residues. Germline V gives CDR1 MNHEY, CDR2 SVGAGI. CDR3 loop: CASSLERGPYEQYF.

The chain couples TRBV7-9 to TRBJ2-7; TCRdb outputs TRBD1, but without DNA this stays unchecked. This CDR3 region has 15 residues. CDR1 and CDR2 (germline): SEHNR, FQNEAQ (reference sequence). The CDR3 sequence is CASSTTGQDYYEQYF.

The chain couples TRBV7-9 to TRBJ2-7. Germline V gives CDR1 SEHNR, CDR2 FQNEAQ (reference sequence). The CDR3 has 13 amino acids. The CDR3 here is CASSSRDSYEQYF.

V gene TRBV28 combines with J gene TRBJ1-5; TCRdb names TRBD1, which stays unverified in the absence of DNA. The CDR3 totals 15 residues. The germline CDR1 and CDR2 sequences are MDHEN and SYDVKM. This CDR3 is CASSLRDRGNQPQHF.

The rearrangement uses TRBV6-2 or TRBV6-3 and TRBJ2-2; TCRdb names TRBD1, which stays unverified in the absence of DNA. Germline V gene lookup returns CDR1 MNHEY and CDR2 SVGEGT. There are 15 residues in the CDR3. The CDR3 here is CASSYARDSAGELFF.